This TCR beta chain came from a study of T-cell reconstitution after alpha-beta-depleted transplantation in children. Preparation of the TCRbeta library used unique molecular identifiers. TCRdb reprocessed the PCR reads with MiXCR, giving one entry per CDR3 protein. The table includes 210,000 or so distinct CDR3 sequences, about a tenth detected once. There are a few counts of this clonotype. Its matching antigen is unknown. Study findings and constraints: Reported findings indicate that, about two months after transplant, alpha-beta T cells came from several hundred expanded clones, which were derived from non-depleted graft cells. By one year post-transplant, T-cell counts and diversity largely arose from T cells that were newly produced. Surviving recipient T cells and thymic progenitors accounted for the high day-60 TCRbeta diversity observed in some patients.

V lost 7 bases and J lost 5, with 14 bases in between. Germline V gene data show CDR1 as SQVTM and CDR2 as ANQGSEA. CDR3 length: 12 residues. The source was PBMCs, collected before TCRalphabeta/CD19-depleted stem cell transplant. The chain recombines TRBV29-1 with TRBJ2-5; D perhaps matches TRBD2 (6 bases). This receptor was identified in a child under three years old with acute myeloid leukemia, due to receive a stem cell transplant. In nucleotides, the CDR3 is TGCAGCGCTGGGAGGCAGTCGGAGACCCAGTACTTC. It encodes CSAGRQSETQYF.